This TCR beta chain derives from a study of cytotoxic CD8 clonotypes in ibrutinib-treated CLL. Study summary: The patients, around 12 relapsed/refractory and roughly 15 treatment-naive, included about 18 who were IGHV unmutated. Mean yields were around 260,000 productive templates and some 90,000 productive rearrangements per sample.

Only a few counts were recorded for this clone. What it binds is not known. The CDR3 has 15 residues. V dropped 2 bases and J dropped 0 bases, with 9 bases sitting between them. CDR1 and CDR2 (germline): SGHDT, YYEEEE. The study's findings and limits: Clonality was elevated at ibrutinib response and had returned toward baseline at progression. Timing of sampling differed between sustained-remission and progressing patients.

TCRdb keeps only in-frame clones here, not all; method: immunoSEQ multiplex PCR. This table holds some 65,000 clones, 57% found once. This clonotype originated in a human donor with chronic lymphocytic leukemia. Material: PBMCs, obtained after 12 months of ibrutinib treatment. This rearrangement joins TRBV5-6 to TRBJ1-3; D remains unclear. The CDR3 nucleotides read TGTGCCAGCAGCTTAACGGTCTTCTCTGGAAACACCATATATTTT. It is translated as CASSLTVFSGNTIYF.